One T cell receptor beta chain is described in this entry. The antigen is unknown. PCR was performed using 60 Vbeta and 13 Jbeta primers. Only in-frame clones appear in the TCRdb table, and some are missing; sequencing was by immunoSEQ multiplex PCR. This repertoire includes approximately 210,000 clones. Deletions cut 5 bases from V and 2 bases from J, with 13 bases between. This CDR3 has 15 residues. Germline V gene lookup returns CDR1 LNHDA and CDR2 SQIVND (reference sequence). The data originate from a study of cytomegalovirus exposure and HLA in healthy donors. Findings and limits, study-wide: An assumption of roughly uniform sequencing depth across donors underlay the presence/absence analyses.

This TCR was sampled from a woman aged 25 to 45 in good health and CMV-seropositive. Sequenced: PBMCs. J is TRBJ1-5 and V is TRBV19, with a possible D match to TRBD1 (6 bases). CDR3 region: CASSQQGRGNQPQHF. The CDR3 coding sequence is TGTGCCAGTAGTCAACAGGGACGAGGCAATCAGCCCCAGCATTTT.